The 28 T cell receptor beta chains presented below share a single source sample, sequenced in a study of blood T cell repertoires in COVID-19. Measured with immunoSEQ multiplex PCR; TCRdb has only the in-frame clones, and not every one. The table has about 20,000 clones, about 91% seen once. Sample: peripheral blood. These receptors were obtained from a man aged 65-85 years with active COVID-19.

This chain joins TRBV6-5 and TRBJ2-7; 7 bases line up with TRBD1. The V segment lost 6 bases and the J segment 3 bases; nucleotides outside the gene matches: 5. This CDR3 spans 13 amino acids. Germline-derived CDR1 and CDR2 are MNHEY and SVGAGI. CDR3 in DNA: TGTGCCAGCAGACAGGGGATCAGCTACGAGCAGTACTTC. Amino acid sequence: CASRQGISYEQYF.

The CDR3 is CASSPPDYPGELFF. CDR3 in DNA: TGCGCCAGCAGCCCCCCGGACTACCCCGGGGAGCTGTTTTTT. The V gene is TRBV4-3, the J gene TRBJ2-2, with a possible D match to TRBD2 (6 bases). The CDR3 runs 14 residues. CDR1 is LGHNA, CDR2 YSLEER, per germline. Between the trimmed V and J ends, which lost 4 bases and 6 bases, there was a span of 12 bases.

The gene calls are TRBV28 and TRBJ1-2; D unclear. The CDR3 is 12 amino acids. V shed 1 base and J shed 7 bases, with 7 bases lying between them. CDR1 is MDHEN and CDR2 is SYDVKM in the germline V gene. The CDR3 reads CASSLSRVGYTF. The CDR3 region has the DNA TGTGCCAGCAGTTTATCGCGGGTTGGCTACACCTTC.

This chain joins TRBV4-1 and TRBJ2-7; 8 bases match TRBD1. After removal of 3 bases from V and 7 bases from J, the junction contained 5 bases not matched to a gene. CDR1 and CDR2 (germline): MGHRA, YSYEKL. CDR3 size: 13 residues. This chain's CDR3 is CASSQTGAGEQYF. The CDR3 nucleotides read TGCGCCAGCAGCCAGACAGGGGCTGGAGAGCAGTACTTC.

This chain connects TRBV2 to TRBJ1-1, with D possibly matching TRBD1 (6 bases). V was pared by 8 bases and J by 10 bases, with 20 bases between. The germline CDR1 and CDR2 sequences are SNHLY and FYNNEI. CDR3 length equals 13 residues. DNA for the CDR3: TGTGCCAGCTACCCGGAGGCGGGGGCCAGAGCTTTCTTT. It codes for CASYPEAGARAFF. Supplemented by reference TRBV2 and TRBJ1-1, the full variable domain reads EPEVTQTPSHQVTQMGQEVILRCVPISNHLYFYWYRQILGQKVEFLVSFYNNEISEKSEIFDDQFSVERPDGSNFTLKIRSTKLEDSAMYFCASYPEAGARAFFGQGTRLTVV.

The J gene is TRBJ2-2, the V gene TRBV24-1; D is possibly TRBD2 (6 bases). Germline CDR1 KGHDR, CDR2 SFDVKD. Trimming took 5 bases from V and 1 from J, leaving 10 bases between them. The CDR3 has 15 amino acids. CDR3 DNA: TGTGCCACCAGTGGCTCGCGGGAGAACACCGGGGAGCTGTTTTTT. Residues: CATSGSRENTGELFF.

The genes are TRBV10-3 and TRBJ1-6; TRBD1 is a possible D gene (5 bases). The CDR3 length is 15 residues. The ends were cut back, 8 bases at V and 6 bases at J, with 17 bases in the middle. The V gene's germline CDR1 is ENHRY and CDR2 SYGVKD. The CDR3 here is CAIGGRDSFNSPLHF. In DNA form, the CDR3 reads TGTGCCATCGGTGGTCGTGACAGCTTTAATTCACCCCTCCACTTT.

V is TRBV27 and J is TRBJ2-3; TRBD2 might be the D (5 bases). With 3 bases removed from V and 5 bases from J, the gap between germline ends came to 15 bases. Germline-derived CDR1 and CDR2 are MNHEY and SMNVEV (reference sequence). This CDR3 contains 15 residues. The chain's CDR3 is CASSLTPGAVDTQYF. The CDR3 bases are TGTGCCAGCAGTTTGACCCCAGGAGCGGTAGATACGCAGTATTTT.

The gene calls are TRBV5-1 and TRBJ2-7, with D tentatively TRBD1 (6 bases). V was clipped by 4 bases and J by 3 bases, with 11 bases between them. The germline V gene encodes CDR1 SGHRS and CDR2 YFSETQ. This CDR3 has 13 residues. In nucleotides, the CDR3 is TGCGCCAGCAGCAGTGGACAGCTCTACGAGCAGTACTTC. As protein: CASSSGQLYEQYF.

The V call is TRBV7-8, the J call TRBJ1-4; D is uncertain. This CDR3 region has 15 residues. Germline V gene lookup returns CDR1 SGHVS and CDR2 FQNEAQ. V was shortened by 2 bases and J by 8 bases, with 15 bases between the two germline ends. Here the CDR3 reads CASSLNGMTSEKLFF. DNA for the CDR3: TGTGCCAGCAGCTTAAACGGTATGACAAGCGAAAAACTGTTTTTT.

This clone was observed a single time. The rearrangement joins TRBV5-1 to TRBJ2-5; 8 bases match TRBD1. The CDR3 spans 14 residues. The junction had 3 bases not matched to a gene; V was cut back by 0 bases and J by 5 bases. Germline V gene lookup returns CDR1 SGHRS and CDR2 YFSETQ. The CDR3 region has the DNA TGCGCCAGCAGCTTGGCAGGGGGCAGTGAGACCCAGTACTTC. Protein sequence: CASSLAGGSETQYF.

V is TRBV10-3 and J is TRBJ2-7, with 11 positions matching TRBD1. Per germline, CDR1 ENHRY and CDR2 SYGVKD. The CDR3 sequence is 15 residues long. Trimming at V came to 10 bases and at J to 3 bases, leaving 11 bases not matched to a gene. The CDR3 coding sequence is TGTGCCAATAGCCCTGGACAGGGGGCGGTCTACGAGCAGTACTTC. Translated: CANSPGQGAVYEQYF.

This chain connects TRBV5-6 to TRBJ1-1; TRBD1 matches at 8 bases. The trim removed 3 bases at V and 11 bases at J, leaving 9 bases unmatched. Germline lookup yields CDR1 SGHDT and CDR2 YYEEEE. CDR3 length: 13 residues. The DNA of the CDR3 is TGTGCCAGCAGCTACCGTGACAGGGGCCGCGCTTTCTTT. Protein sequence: CASSYRDRGRAFF. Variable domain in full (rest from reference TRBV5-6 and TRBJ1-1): DAGVTQSPTHLIKTRGQQVTLRCSPKSGHDTVSWYQQALGQGPQFIFQYYEEEERQRGNFPDRFSGHQFPNYSSELNVNALLLGDSALYLCASSYRDRGRAFFGQGTRLTVV.

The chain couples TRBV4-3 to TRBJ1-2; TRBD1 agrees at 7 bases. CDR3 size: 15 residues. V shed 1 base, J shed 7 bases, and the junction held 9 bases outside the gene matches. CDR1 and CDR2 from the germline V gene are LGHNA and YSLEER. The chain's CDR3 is CASSQGQGRGGGYTF. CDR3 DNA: TGCGCCAGCAGCCAAGGACAGGGAAGGGGTGGTGGCTACACCTTC.

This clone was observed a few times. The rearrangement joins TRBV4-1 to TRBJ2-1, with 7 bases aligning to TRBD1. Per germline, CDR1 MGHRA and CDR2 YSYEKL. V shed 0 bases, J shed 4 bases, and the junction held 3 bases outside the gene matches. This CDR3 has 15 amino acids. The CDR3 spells CASSQDPGGYNEQFF. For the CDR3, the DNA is TGCGCCAGCAGCCAAGACCCAGGGGGTTACAATGAGCAGTTCTTC.

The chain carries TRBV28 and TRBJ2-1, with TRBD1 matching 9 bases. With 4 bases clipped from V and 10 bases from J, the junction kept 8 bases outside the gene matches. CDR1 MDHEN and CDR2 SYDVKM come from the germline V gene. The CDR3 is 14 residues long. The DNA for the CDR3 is TGTGCCAGCAGTTCCCAGGGGACAGGGAACGAGCAGTTCTTC. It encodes CASSSQGTGNEQFF.

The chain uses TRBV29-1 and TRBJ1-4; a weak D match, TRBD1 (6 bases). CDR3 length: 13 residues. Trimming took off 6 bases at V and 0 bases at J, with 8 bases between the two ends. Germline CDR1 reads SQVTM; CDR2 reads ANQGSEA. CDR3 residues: CSVRTATNEKLFF. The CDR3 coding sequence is TGCAGCGTCCGGACAGCAACTAATGAAAAACTGTTTTTT.

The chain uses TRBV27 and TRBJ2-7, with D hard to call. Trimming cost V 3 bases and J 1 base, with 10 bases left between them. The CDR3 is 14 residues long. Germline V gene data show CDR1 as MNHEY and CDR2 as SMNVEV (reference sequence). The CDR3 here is CASSFGFPSYEQYF. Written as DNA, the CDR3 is TGTGCCAGCAGTTTCGGTTTCCCTTCCTACGAGCAGTACTTC.

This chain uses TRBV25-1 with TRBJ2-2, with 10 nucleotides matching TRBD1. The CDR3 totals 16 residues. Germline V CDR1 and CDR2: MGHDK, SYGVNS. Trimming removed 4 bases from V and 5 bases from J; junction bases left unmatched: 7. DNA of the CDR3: TGTGCCAGCAGTGGCCCGAGGACAGGGGGGACCGGGGAGCTGTTTTTT. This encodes CASSGPRTGGTGELFF.

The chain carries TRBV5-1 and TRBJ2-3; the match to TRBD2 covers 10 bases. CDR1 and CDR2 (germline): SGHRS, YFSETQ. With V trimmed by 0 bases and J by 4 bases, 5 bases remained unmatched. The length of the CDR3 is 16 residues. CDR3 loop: CASSLEAGGPSDTQYF. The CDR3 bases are TGCGCCAGCAGCTTGGAAGCGGGGGGGCCTTCAGATACGCAGTATTTT.

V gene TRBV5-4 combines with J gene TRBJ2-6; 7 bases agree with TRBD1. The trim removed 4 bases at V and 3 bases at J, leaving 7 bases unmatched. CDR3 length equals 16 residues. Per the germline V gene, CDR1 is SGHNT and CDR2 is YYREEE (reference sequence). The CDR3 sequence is CASSPNRGGGANVLTF. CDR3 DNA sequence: TGTGCCAGCAGCCCTAACAGGGGCGGTGGGGCCAACGTCCTGACTTTC.

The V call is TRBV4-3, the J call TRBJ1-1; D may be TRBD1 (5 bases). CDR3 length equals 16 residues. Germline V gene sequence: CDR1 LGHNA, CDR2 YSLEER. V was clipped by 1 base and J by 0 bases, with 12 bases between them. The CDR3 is CASSQGRQYLNTEAFF. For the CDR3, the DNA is TGCGCCAGCAGCCAAGGAAGACAGTATTTGAACACTGAAGCTTTCTTT.

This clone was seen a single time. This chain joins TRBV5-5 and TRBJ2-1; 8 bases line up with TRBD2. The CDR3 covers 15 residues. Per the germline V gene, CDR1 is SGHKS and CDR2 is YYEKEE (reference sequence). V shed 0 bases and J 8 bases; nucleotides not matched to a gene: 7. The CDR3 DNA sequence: TGTGCCAGCAGCTTGGATGGCGGGGGGTCGGATGAGCAGTTCTTC. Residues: CASSLDGGGSDEQFF. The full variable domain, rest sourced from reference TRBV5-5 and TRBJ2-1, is DAGVTQSPTHLIKTRGQQVTLRCSPISGHKSVSWYQQVLGQGPQFIFQYYEKEERGRGNFPDRFSARQFPNYSSELNVNALLLGDSALYLCASSLDGGGSDEQFFGPGTRLTVL.

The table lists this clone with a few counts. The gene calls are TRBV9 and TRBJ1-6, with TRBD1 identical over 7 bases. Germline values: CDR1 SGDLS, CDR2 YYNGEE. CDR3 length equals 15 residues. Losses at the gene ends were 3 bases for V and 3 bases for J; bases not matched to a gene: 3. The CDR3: CASSDTGVYNSPLHF. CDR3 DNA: TGTGCCAGCAGCGACACAGGGGTCTATAATTCACCCCTCCACTTT.

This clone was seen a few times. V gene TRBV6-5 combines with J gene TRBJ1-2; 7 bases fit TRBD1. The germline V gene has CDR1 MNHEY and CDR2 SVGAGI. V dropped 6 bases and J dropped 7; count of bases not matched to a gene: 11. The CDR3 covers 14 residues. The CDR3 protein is CASRQTGLYFGYTF. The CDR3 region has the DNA TGTGCCAGCAGGCAGACAGGGCTGTACTTTGGCTACACCTTC.

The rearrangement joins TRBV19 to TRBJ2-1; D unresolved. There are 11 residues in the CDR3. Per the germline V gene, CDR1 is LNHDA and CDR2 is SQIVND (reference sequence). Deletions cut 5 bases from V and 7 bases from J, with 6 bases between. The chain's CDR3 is CASSPGNEQFF. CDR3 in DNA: TGTGCCAGTAGTCCAGGAAATGAGCAGTTCTTC.

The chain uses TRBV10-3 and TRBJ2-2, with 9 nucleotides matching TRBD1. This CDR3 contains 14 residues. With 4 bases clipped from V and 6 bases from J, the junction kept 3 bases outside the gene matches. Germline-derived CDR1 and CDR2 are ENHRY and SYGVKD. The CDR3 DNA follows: TGTGCCATCAGTGGAACAGGGGGCCCCGGGGAGCTGTTTTTT. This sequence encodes CAISGTGGPGELFF.

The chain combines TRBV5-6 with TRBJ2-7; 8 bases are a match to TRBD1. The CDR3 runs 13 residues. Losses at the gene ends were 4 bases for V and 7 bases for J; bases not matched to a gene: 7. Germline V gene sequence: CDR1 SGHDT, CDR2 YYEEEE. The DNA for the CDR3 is TGTGCCAGCAGCGCTCAGGGGGCTGGGGAGCAGTACTTC. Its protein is CASSAQGAGEQYF.